This TCR beta chain was obtained from a study of blood T cell repertoires in COVID-19. Looking at the study overall: From the United States, Italy and Spain came samples of acute and convalescent COVID-19. PBMCs, B-cell-depleted T cells, or T cells provided the cDNA or gDNA that made up the material.

Per the germline V gene, CDR1 is SGHRS and CDR2 is YFSETQ. CDR3 length: 14 residues. V lost 4 bases, J lost 5 bases, and 15 bases lay in between. Original processing methods: Estimates of nucleated cell counts were drawn from the amplification of reference gene primers. TCRdb keeps only in-frame clones here, not all; method: immunoSEQ multiplex PCR. That table is the source of V, J and clone size, and D and trimming were worked out from the DNA. This table holds around 210,000 clones, 70% to 90% found once. This clone occurred once. Followed longitudinally, the Seattle patients had been enrolled during active infection.

The TCR originated in a middle-aged man with COVID-19, enrolled during active disease. The genes are TRBV5-1 and TRBJ1-1; perhaps TRBD1 as D (6 bases). The source material was peripheral blood. The CDR3 nucleotides are TGCGCCAGCAGCCTGGGGGGCCCGTTGACTGAAGCTTTCTTT. Translating gives CASSLGGPLTEAFF.